This T cell receptor (beta chain) was sequenced during a study of regulatory T cells in long-lasting Graves disease. CDR1 is SGDLS and CDR2 is YYNGEE in the germline V gene. This CDR3 contains 16 residues. V shed 0 bases and J 2 bases; nucleotides not matched to a gene: 5. Described time point: newly diagnosed GD, antithyroid drugs for less than 3 months. PBMCs were the source of the RNA used for TCR sequencing. Study results and limitations: Blood alone, not thyroid tissue, was studied. Having few samples may have compromised the accuracy.

The TCR beta library used iRepertoire HTBI primers with Arm-PCR amplification of CDR3. TCRdb re-called the multiplex PCR reads with MiXCR, one entry per CDR3 protein. Here the sample spans approximately 400,000 distinct CDR3 sequences, approximately 15% being singletons. This clonotype was recorded a few times. The target antigen is unknown. This sample also appeared in a second study, on T cells in Graves' hyperthyroidism and ophthalmopathy. That source reports: Stable Graves' hyperthyroidism meant no ophthalmopathy progression within 18 months.

The specimen was peripheral blood mononuclear cells (PBMCs), collected at new diagnosis, from a patient treated with antithyroid drugs. The sequence was collected from a woman aged 40 to 50 with Graves disease. This sequence joins TRBV9 and TRBJ2-7, with TRBD2 matching over 10 bases. Here the CDR3 reads CASSVGFGLAAYEQYF. As DNA, the CDR3 is TGTGCCAGCAGCGTAGGGTTTGGACTAGCGGCCTACGAGCAGTACTTC.